These 27 T cell receptor beta chains originate from one sample sequenced in a study of beta chain features in type 1 diabetes. Of the isolated RNA, all was reverse transcribed, and so the sequenced material was expressed TCRB transcripts. Only in-frame clones appear in the TCRdb table, and some are missing; sequencing was by immunoSEQ multiplex PCR. This table has about 250,000 clones, 13% to 15% appearing once. Sequencing was done on a sample of naive CD4+ T cells from blood. These receptors were obtained from a middle-aged woman in good health.

This chain uses TRBV4-1 with TRBJ1-6; 9 bases fit TRBD1. V lost 0 bases and J lost 7; bases outside the gene matches: 4. The germline CDR1 and CDR2 sequences are MGHRA and YSYEKL. The CDR3 is made up of 16 amino acids. The CDR3 sequence: CASSQEPDRGNSPLHF. The CDR3 DNA follows: TGCGCCAGCAGCCAAGAACCGGACAGGGGCAATTCACCCCTCCACTTT.

In its sample, this clone was seen a few times. This sequence joins TRBV19 and TRBJ1-1; TRBD1 matches at 11 bases. CDR1 and CDR2 (germline): LNHDA, SQIVND (reference sequence). The CDR3 runs to 14 residues. V gave up 4 bases and J gave up 5 bases; unmatched junction bases: 3. This CDR3 reads CASSRGQGGTEAFF. CDR3 coding DNA: TGTGCCAGTAGTAGGGGACAGGGGGGGACTGAAGCTTTCTTT.

The table lists this clone with a few counts. This chain links TRBV4-2 with TRBJ2-2, with a possible D match to TRBD1 (6 bases). The CDR3 spans 20 residues. V lost 1 base, J lost 5 bases, and 26 bases lay in between. Looked up from germline, CDR1 is LGHNA and CDR2 is YNFKEQ. CDR3 sequence reads: CASSQGDRPLQGWVTGELFF. The CDR3 DNA sequence: TGTGCCAGCAGCCAAGGGGACCGTCCTTTACAGGGCTGGGTGACCGGGGAGCTGTTTTTT.

This clone has just a few counts. The V call is TRBV19, the J call TRBJ2-5; D remains unclear. The CDR3 extends over 13 amino acids. Between the trimmed V and J ends, which lost 8 bases and 1 base, there was a span of 11 bases. CDR1 LNHDA and CDR2 SQIVND come from the germline V gene (reference sequence). In DNA form, the CDR3 reads TGTGCCAGTGCAGACCGGAGCCAAGAGACCCAGTACTTC. It specifies CASADRSQETQYF.

The genes are TRBV19 and TRBJ1-2; 7 nucleotides line up with TRBD1. The V gene's germline CDR1 is LNHDA and CDR2 SQIVND (reference sequence). This CDR3 comprises 14 residues. V shed 3 bases and J 6 bases; nucleotides not matched to a gene: 7. The CDR3 DNA sequence: TGTGCCAGTAGTATTTTGAGGGGGCCTAATGGCTACACCTTC. Its translation is CASSILRGPNGYTF.

This rearrangement joins TRBV5-1 to TRBJ1-2; D not certain. Trimming took off 4 bases at V and 4 bases at J, with 14 bases between the two ends. Looked up from germline, CDR1 is SGHRS and CDR2 is YFSETQ. The CDR3 totals 14 residues. This CDR3 is CASSLLSSSYGYTF. The CDR3 DNA sequence: TGCGCCAGCAGCCTCCTGTCGTCGAGCTATGGCTACACCTTC.

This chain links TRBV13 with TRBJ1-1; D may be TRBD1 (6 bases). V was trimmed by 5 bases and J by 1 base, leaving 20 bases between them. This CDR3 comprises 17 residues. CDR1 is PRHDT, CDR2 FYEKMQ, per germline (reference sequence). The CDR3 spells CASSPRTALLQNTEAFF. CDR3 in DNA: TGTGCCAGCAGCCCGAGGACAGCCCTCCTCCAGAACACTGAAGCTTTCTTT. Based on the CDR3 plus reference TRBV13 and TRBJ1-1, the full variable domain is AAGVIQSPRHLIKEKRETATLKCYPIPRHDTVYWYQQGPGQDPQFLISFYEKMQSDKGSIPDRFSAQQFSDYHSELNMSSLELGDSALYFCASSPRTALLQNTEAFFGQGTRLTVV.

This clone was recorded at least ten times. J is TRBJ2-2 and V is TRBV5-6, with a weak D call TRBD1 (5 bases). Germline V CDR1 and CDR2: SGHDT, YYEEEE. The CDR3 runs to 11 residues. V was cut by 4 bases and J by 8 bases, with 6 bases left in between. The CDR3 sequence is CASSRTGELFF. Written as DNA, the CDR3 is TGTGCCAGCAGCCGGACAGGGGAGCTGTTTTTT.

The V call is TRBV5-4, the J call TRBJ2-4, with TRBD1 matching over 10 bases. Germline V gives CDR1 SGHNT, CDR2 YYREEE (reference sequence). V lost 4 bases and J lost 5; bases outside the gene matches: 6. This CDR3 contains 15 residues. Here the CDR3 DNA reads TGTGCCAGCAGCCCTCCGGGGACAGGGGAAAACATTCAGTACTTC. This translates into CASSPPGTGENIQYF.

This clone was detected only a few times. The chain employs TRBV2 and TRBJ2-5; 9 bases map to TRBD1. This CDR3 region has 14 residues. Germline CDR1 is SNHLY and CDR2 is FYNNEI. V lost 10 bases and J lost 4; bases outside the gene matches: 10. CDR3 protein: CAIGRDRVVETQYF. CDR3 DNA sequence: TGTGCCATTGGCCGGGACAGGGTAGTAGAGACCCAGTACTTC.

This chain links TRBV28 with TRBJ1-6; weak D call: TRBD1 (6 bases). Germline CDR1 MDHEN, CDR2 SYDVKM. CDR3 size: 15 residues. With 6 bases removed from V and 5 bases from J, the gap between germline ends came to 14 bases. This CDR3 is CASSSGAANNSPLHF. CDR3 in DNA: TGTGCCAGCAGCTCAGGGGCAGCGAATAATTCACCCCTCCACTTT.

This clone was seen a handful of times. The chain is built from TRBV19 and TRBJ2-1, with unresolved D. From germline, CDR1 is LNHDA and CDR2 SQIVND (reference sequence). The CDR3 is 14 amino acids. With 5 bases removed from V and 4 bases from J, the gap between germline ends came to 12 bases. CDR3 nucleotides: TGTGCCAGTAGTCCCTTGGGCAGTTACAATGAGCAGTTCTTC. This codes for CASSPLGSYNEQFF.

The chain couples TRBV11-2 to TRBJ1-3; 8 bases align to TRBD1. CDR1 and CDR2 from the germline V gene are SGHAT and FQNNGV. V dropped 4 bases and J dropped 3; count of bases not matched to a gene: 5. The CDR3 sequence is 15 residues long. This CDR3 reads CASSSGQGYGNTIYF. CDR3 nucleotide sequence: TGTGCCAGCAGCTCCGGACAGGGCTATGGAAACACCATATATTTT.

The table lists this clone with a few counts. This chain joins TRBV10-3 and TRBJ2-6; TRBD1 might be the D (6 bases). Between the trimmed V and J ends, which lost 9 bases and 1 base, there was a span of 16 bases. Germline loops: CDR1 ENHRY, CDR2 SYGVKD. The CDR3 length is 16 residues. The CDR3 DNA follows: TGTGCCATATCCGGGACACTTACATCTGGGGCCAACGTCCTGACTTTC. Translating gives CAISGTLTSGANVLTF.

The CDR3 loop is CASSLAVSGSLNYGYTF. Here the CDR3 DNA reads TGTGCCAGCAGCTTAGCGGTTAGCGGCTCCCTTAACTATGGCTACACCTTC. This chain connects TRBV7-9 to TRBJ1-2; D call uncertain. V gave up 0 bases and J gave up 1 base, with 15 bases separating them. CDR3 length: 17 residues. Germline values: CDR1 SEHNR, CDR2 FQNEAQ (reference sequence).

This clone was counted only a few times. V and J are TRBV6-5 and TRBJ2-5; 8 bases align to TRBD2. This CDR3 comprises 16 residues. The J segment lost 2 bases and the V segment lost 2 bases, leaving 7 bases of the junction unmatched. Germline CDR1 MNHEY, CDR2 SVGAGI. In DNA, the CDR3 is TGTGCCAGCAGTTACGGACTTACGGGGGGGCAAGAGACCCAGTACTTC. Translation gives CASSYGLTGGQETQYF.

This clone was recorded a few times. V and J are TRBV14 and TRBJ1-2, with 7 nucleotides matching TRBD1. The germline CDR1 and CDR2 sequences are SGHDN and FVKESK. This CDR3 contains 14 residues. V shed 4 bases and J 2 bases; nucleotides not matched to a gene: 4. The CDR3 region has the DNA TGTGCCAGCAGCCCGCGGGACAGAAACTATGGCTACACCTTC. Amino acids: CASSPRDRNYGYTF.

This clone was seen only a few times. The V and J genes are TRBV5-1 and TRBJ2-7; D might be TRBD1 (5 bases). Trimming removed 5 bases from V and 3 bases from J, with 9 bases in between. From germline, CDR1 is SGHRS and CDR2 YFSETQ. The CDR3 is 12 residues long. CDR3 DNA: TGCGCCAGCAGAGGCACAGGCTACGAGCAGTACTTC. It is translated as CASRGTGYEQYF.

This chain links TRBV2 with TRBJ1-4, with D tentatively TRBD1 (5 bases). The CDR3 is made up of 15 amino acids. Germline lookup yields CDR1 SNHLY and CDR2 FYNNEI. V gave up 4 bases and J gave up 8 bases, with 17 bases separating them. This CDR3 is CASSAFQGGVEKLFF. As DNA, the CDR3 is TGTGCCAGCAGTGCCTTTCAGGGAGGTGTGGAAAAACTGTTTTTT.

V and J are TRBV6-1 and TRBJ2-5; 8 nucleotides line up with TRBD2. Per germline, CDR1 MNHNS and CDR2 SASEGT. After removal of 7 bases from V and 3 bases from J, the junction contained 4 bases not matched to a gene. This CDR3 has 13 residues. As DNA, the CDR3 is TGTGCCAGCACTGCGACTAGCGAAGAGACCCAGTACTTC. It is translated as CASTATSEETQYF.

In this sample, this clone turned up a few times. The chain is built from TRBV6-5 and TRBJ1-2; 7 bases match TRBD1. The trim removed 0 bases at V and 4 bases at J, leaving 2 bases unmatched. CDR3 length: 14 residues. The germline CDR1 and CDR2 sequences are MNHEY and SVGAGI. DNA of the CDR3: TGTGCCAGCAGTTACTCGGGACAGCTCTATGGCTACACCTTC. It yields the protein CASSYSGQLYGYTF.

V is TRBV5-4 and J is TRBJ2-1; weak D call: TRBD1 (5 bases). Trimming stripped 0 bases from V and 0 bases from J, with 7 bases between. CDR3 length: 15 residues. Germline CDR1 reads SGHNT; CDR2 reads YYREEE (reference sequence). Written as DNA, the CDR3 is TGTGCCAGCAGCTTGGGACAGACCTCCTACAATGAGCAGTTCTTC. Encoded protein: CASSLGQTSYNEQFF.

The gene calls are TRBV5-4 and TRBJ2-7; 7 bases agree with TRBD2. CDR1 and CDR2 (germline): SGHNT, YYREEE (reference sequence). The trim removed 4 bases at V and 6 bases at J, leaving 13 bases unmatched. This CDR3 comprises 15 residues. The CDR3: CASSRRGETLGEQYF. The CDR3 DNA reads as TGTGCCAGCAGCCGCCGGGGGGAGACCCTGGGCGAGCAGTACTTC.

This clone has just a few counts. The gene calls are TRBV9 and TRBJ1-3; tentative D call: TRBD1 (5 bases). CDR1 SGDLS and CDR2 YYNGEE come from the germline V gene. V dropped 4 bases and J dropped 0 bases, with 14 bases sitting between them. The CDR3 consists of 16 residues. The CDR3 DNA reads as TGTGCCAGCAGCCCTGGACACCTGAGCTCTGGAAACACCATATATTTT. This encodes CASSPGHLSSGNTIYF.

The CDR3 DNA sequence: TGTGCCAGCAGCGTGACGGGGGTCTATGGCTACACCTTC. Its translation: CASSVTGVYGYTF. The rearrangement joins TRBV6-4 to TRBJ1-2; a weak D match, TRBD1 (5 bases). Trimming pared 6 bases from V and 4 bases from J, leaving 12 bases between. This CDR3 region has 13 residues. From germline, CDR1 is MRHNA and CDR2 SNTAGT.

This sequence joins TRBV7-6 and TRBJ1-4; D gene uncertain. Germline loops: CDR1 SGHVS, CDR2 FNYEAQ. This CDR3 region has 18 residues. V was clipped by 5 bases and J by 3 bases, with 22 bases between them. In DNA form, the CDR3 reads TGTGCCAGCAGCCAGTTTGGAGGATCGGGGAGGTCTAATGAAAAACTGTTTTTT. It specifies CASSQFGGSGRSNEKLFF.

This clone was counted a few times. J is TRBJ2-5 and V is TRBV5-1; 7 bases are shared with TRBD1. CDR1 is SGHRS and CDR2 is YFSETQ in the germline V gene. The CDR3 spans 14 residues. V lost 5 bases, J lost 3 bases, and 7 bases stayed unmatched. The CDR3 region is CASRFVGTEETQYF. As DNA, the CDR3 is TGCGCCAGCAGGTTTGTAGGGACAGAAGAGACCCAGTACTTC.